This T cell receptor beta chain derives from a study of T cell responses to AZD1222 COVID-19 vaccine (dated by TCRdb to the early 2020s). Regarding the study in general: A total of about 240 trial participants underwent TCR sequencing, of whom about 210 received two doses of AZD1222 and about 25 received two doses of the MenACWY control vaccine. Enrollment into the trials was organized by age into subgroups of 18-55, 56-69 and 70-plus years, and those subgroups contained about 160, 30 and 59 TCR-sequenced participants, respectively. Summary of the overall study and its limitations: Most participants were white British and females outnumbered males, and the authors suggested that clonal diversity may have been underestimated. The whole spike protein was spanned by vaccine-associated CD4 TCRs, and dominant responses were seen in regions 160-218 and 743-854. In the small 56-69-year group, the increase in depth fell short of significance, most likely because of low power. Epitopes outside the regions mutated in the B.1.351 and B.1.1.7 variants were reportedly recognized by nearly half of the unique spike-specific TCRs. No day 14 peak-response samples were available, so repertoires were characterized only after the peak T cell response. Spike-specific TCR breadth and depth rose significantly after two AZD1222 doses compared with day 0 and with MenACWY recipients. Only six or seven AZD1222 recipients were SARS-CoV-2 seropositive at baseline, limiting conclusions about previously exposed vaccinees.

Via the germline V gene, CDR1 is SGHRS and CDR2 YFSETQ. The CDR3 spans 15 residues, from the cysteine through the phenylalanine. The entry retains the CDR3 DNA only, 45 bases that are in frame from base 1. Trimming removed 4 bases from V and 4 bases from J, leaving 15 bases between the germline ends. The time point label for this specimen denotes: about 28 days (+/-7) after the second vaccine dose. AZD1222 recipients whose second dose came at about 4 weeks and those whose second dose came at about 12 weeks were combined into one group, since spike-specific TCR depth and breadth did not differ between the two schedules. The vaccinee samples were drawn from two UK trials, COV001 and COV002, one of which was a single-blind randomized controlled phase 2/3 trial testing AZD1222 (ChAdOx1 nCoV-19) in healthy adults. For TCRbeta chain sequencing, PBMC samples were collected from trial participants at day 0 and at day 28 after the second dose.

The CDR3 regions of human TCRbeta chains were analyzed by immunosequencing. As for how the authors treated the data: TCRs in the repertoires were compared against a reference library of SARS-CoV-2-specific TCRs that had been generated with the MIRA antigen-specificity platform. Breadth meant the fraction of unique TCRs that were SARS-CoV-2-associated, whereas depth meant the fraction of total T cells that were SARS-CoV-2-associated. Using the MIRA data, each spike-specific TCR was mapped to the spike region that the TCR reacts to and placed in a CD4 or CD8 class. Log10-transformed breadth and depth values were compared by one-way ANOVA with Sidak's multiple comparisons tests. Here the immuneACCESS table is served through TCRdb, limited to in-frame sequences with V and J called. Missing clones are a known gap in these copies; in checked studies unresolved V genes cover under half, and the rest lacks a known reason. That table gives V, J and clone size, and the DNA gave D and trimming. Counted in this sample were about 35,000 clones; approximately 90% of them appeared once. Together, the top ten hold 8% to 13% of the sample.

Of note for this clone: Its antigen is not yet known. Base qualities are not at hand, and no much larger clone is one base apart.

The source of this sequence is an adult who received the AZD1222 COVID-19 vaccine. The chain is made from TRBV5-1 and TRBJ1-3; no D gene is confidently identified. The sequenced sample was peripheral blood, obtained 28 days after the second AZD1222 dose. Here is the DNA: TGCGCCAGCAGCCTGGGGTGGAGGGAAGGAAACACCATATATTTT. This translates into CASSLGWREGNTIYF.